This T cell receptor (beta chain) was sequenced in a study of cytomegalovirus exposure and HLA in healthy donors. Study results and limitations: Researchers catalogued roughly 170 TCR beta chains as cytomegalovirus-associated. TCR beta sequences reportedly predicted the HLA-A and HLA-B alleles of most subjects accurately.

This CDR3 spans 14 amino acids. Per the germline V gene, CDR1 is MDHEN and CDR2 is SYDVKM. J lost 4 bases, V lost 7 bases, and 9 bases had no gene match. As to this clone: Its target is not known.

The primer mix had 60 Vbeta and 13 Jbeta primers. Assay: immunoSEQ multiplex PCR; the TCRdb copy retains only in-frame clones and omits some. The sample records tens of thousands of clones, about four fifths being singletons. This TCR was recovered from a woman under 40 in good health and CMV-seronegative. The V gene is TRBV28, the J gene TRBJ1-1; TRBD1 matches at 7 bases. Sequenced input: PBMCs. As DNA, the CDR3 is TGTGCCAGCAACCCAGGGGGGATCGGCACTGAAGCTTTCTTT. Protein product: CASNPGGIGTEAFF.